The T cell receptor beta chain described here comes from a study of cytomegalovirus exposure and HLA in healthy donors. Whole-study context: In an earlier analysis, around 120 million unique TCR beta sequences were found from 200 million or so T cells.

A word on this clone: Its antigen is undetermined.

Study outcomes and limitations: In vitro checks showed that a few CMV-associated chains really do target CMV antigens.

There are 15 residues in the CDR3. V lost 0 bases and J lost 6, with 13 bases in between. The V gene's germline CDR1 is SGHRS and CDR2 YFSETQ. Samples came from healthy bone marrow donors. Whereas donors were nominally healthy upon sampling, unrecorded immune exposures were probable. Primers included in the PCR were 60 Vbeta and 13 Jbeta primers. Here immunoSEQ multiplex PCR was the method, and the copy in TCRdb shows in-frame clones only, minus some. The sample holds approximately 150,000 clones; about four fifths are singletons and the top ten take 4.5% to 5.5%. Material: PBMCs. The receptor's source is a man aged 35 to 55 in good health and CMV-seronegative. The chain recombines TRBV5-1 with TRBJ1-5, with D possibly matching TRBD1 (5 bases). This CDR3 reads CASSLGGGWGQPQHF. The CDR3 coding sequence is TGCGCCAGCAGCTTGGGGGGCGGTTGGGGTCAGCCCCAGCATTTT.